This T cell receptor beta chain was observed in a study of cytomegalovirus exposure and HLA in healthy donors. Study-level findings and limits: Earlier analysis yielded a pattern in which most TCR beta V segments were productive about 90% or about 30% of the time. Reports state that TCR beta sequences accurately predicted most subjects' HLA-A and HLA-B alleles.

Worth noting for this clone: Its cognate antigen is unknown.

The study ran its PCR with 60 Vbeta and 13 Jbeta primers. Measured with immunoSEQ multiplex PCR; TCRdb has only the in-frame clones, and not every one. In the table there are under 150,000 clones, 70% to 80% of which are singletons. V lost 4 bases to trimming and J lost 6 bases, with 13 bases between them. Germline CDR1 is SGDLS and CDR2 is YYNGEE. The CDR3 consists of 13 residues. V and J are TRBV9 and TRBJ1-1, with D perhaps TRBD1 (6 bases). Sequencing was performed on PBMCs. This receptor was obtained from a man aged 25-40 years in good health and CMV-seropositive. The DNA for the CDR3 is TGTGCCAGCAGCCTTACAGGGAGAGCTGAAGCTTTCTTT. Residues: CASSLTGRAEAFF.